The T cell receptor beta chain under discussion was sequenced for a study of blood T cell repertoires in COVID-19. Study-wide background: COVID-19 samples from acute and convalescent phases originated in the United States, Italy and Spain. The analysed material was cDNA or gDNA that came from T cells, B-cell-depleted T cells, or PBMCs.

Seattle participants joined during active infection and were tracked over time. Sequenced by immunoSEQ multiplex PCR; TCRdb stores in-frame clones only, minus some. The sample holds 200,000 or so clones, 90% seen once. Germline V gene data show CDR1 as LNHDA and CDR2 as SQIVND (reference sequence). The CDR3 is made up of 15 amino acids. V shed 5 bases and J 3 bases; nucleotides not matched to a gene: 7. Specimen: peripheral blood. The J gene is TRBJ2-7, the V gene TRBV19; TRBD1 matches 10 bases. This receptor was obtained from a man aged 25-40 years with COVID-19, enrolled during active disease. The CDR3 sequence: CASSSGQGTVYEQYF. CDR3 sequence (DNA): TGTGCCAGTAGTTCGGGACAGGGGACCGTCTACGAGCAGTACTTC.